What follows describes a single T cell receptor beta chain. TCRdb re-analysed the RT-PCR reads in MiXCR, keeping a single row per CDR3 protein. This table holds more than 600,000 distinct CDR3 sequences, about 14% found once. The CDR3 length is 12 residues. V lost 2 bases and J 7 bases, leaving 8 bases between the germline ends. Germline-derived CDR1 and CDR2 are SGHTA and FQGNSA. This receptor was taken from a female donor in good health, serving as a healthy control. Sequences were obtained from memory CD4+ T cells from blood. The chain is built from TRBV7-2 and TRBJ2-5; D gene uncertain. The CDR3 region is CASSLSRRTQYF. The CDR3 region has the DNA TGTGCCAGCAGCTTAAGTCGTAGGACCCAGTACTTC. Using reference TRBV7-2 and TRBJ2-5 for the parts outside the CDR3, the full variable domain is GAGVSQSPSNKVTEKGKDVELRCDPISGHTALYWYRQSLGQGLEFLIYFQGNSAPDKSGLPSDRFSAERTGGSVSTLTIQRTQQEDSAVYLCASSLSRRTQYFGPGTRLLVL.